This TCR beta chain was retrieved from a study of CD8+CD57+ T cells in acquired aplastic anemia. The CDR3 runs 17 residues. The J segment lost 0 bases and the V segment lost 1 base, leaving 6 bases of the junction unmatched. The germline V gene has CDR1 SGHVS and CDR2 FQNEAQ. Genomic DNA was employed as the template in profiling TCR beta VDJ and CDR3. TCRdb called the reads again in MiXCR, with one record for every CDR3 protein. The sample contains 200,000 to 250,000 distinct CDR3 sequences, about half of which appear only once. Patients sequenced had flow cytometry evidence of CD8+CD57+ cell expansion.

Sequencing was performed on sorted CD4+, CD8+, or CD8+CD57+ T cells (not recorded which) from PBMCs. The receptor was derived from a human donor with aplastic anemia. The chain carries TRBV7-8 and TRBJ1-5; 7 bases align to TRBD1. CDR3 DNA sequence: TGTGCCAGCAGCTTAGGGGGACAGATCTATAGCAATCAGCCCCAGCATTTT. Amino acids: CASSLGGQIYSNQPQHF.